The subject of this entry is one T cell receptor (beta chain). This sample is part of a study of shared clonotypes between healthy human individuals. Across the study: There were three CD4 naive, three CD4 memory, two CD8 naive and one CD8 memory plates per donor.

Samples underwent the assay at deep level. The method was immunoSEQ multiplex PCR; TCRdb's version includes in-frame clones alone and lacks a portion of them. The data show roughly 2,000,000 clones, about 94% seen once. In the naive CD8 group, cells lacked CD45RO and were positively selected for CCR7, so terminally differentiated effector memory CD45RA+ cells were left out. Germline CDR1 and CDR2: SEHNR and FQNEAQ (reference sequence). Trimming removed 5 bases from V and 9 bases from J, with 14 bases in between. The CDR3 sequence is 13 residues long. The chain joins TRBV7-9 to TRBJ2-1, with unresolved D. This TCR was recovered from a man younger than 30 in good health. Some clones in this sample may be carry-over from other donors' samples. What was sequenced was naive CD8+ T cells from PBMCs. CDR3 in amino acids: CASSPPLVGEQFF. Here the CDR3 DNA reads TGTGCCAGCAGCCCACCTCTAGTGGGTGAGCAGTTCTTC.